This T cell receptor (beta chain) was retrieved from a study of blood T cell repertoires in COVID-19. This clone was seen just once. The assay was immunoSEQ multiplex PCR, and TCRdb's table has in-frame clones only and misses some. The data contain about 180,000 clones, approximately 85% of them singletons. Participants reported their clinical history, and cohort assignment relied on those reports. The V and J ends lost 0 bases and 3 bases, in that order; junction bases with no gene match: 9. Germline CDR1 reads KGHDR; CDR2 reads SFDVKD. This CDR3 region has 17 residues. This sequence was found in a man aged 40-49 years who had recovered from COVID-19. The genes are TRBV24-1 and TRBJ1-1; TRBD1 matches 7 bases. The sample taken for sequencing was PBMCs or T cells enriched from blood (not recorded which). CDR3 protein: CATSDLGRGEGDTEAFF. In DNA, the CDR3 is TGTGCCACCAGTGATTTGGGCAGGGGGGAAGGGGACACTGAAGCTTTCTTT.